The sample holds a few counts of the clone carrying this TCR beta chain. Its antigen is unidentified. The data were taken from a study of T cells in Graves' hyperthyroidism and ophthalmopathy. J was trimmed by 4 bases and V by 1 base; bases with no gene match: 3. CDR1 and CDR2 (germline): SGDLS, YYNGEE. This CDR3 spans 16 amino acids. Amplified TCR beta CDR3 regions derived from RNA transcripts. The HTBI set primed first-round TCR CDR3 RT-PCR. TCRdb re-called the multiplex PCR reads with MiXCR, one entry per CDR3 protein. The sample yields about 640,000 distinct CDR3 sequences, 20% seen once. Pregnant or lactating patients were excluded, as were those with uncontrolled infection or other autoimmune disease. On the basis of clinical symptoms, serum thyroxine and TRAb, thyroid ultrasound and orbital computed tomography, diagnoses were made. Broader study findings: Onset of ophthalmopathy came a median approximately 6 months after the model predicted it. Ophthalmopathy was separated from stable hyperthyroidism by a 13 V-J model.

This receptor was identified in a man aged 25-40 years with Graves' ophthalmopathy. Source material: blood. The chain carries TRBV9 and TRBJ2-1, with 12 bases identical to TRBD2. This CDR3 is CASSVRTSGEYNEQFF. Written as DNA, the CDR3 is TGTGCCAGCAGCGTACGGACTAGCGGGGAGTACAATGAGCAGTTCTTC.